The next 22 T cell receptor beta chains were all read from a single sample in a study of graft-versus-host responses after intestinal transplantation (dated by TCRdb to 2020 to 2022). The library was prepared using the immunoSEQ multiplex PCR assay. This immuneACCESS table, as held by TCRdb, lists in-frame sequences with V and J called but not all clones. Of the missing ones, under half trace to an unresolved V gene in checked studies; the others have no known cause. For this sample the table gives about 94,000 clones, of which about 91% were detected only once. In total, the top ten clones hold approximately 0.5% of the sample. The time point label of this sample denotes: cells obtained before transplantation from donor or recipient. No antigen has been assigned to these receptors. The sequencing used unstimulated CD8+ T cells sorted from spleen or lymph node cells, collected before intestinal transplant. Receptors originate from a human donor who received an intestinal transplant.

The chain couples TRBV9 to TRBJ2-3, with D perhaps matching TRBD1 (7 bases). V was pared by 4 bases and J by 2 bases, with 14 bases between. The CDR3 extends over 15 amino acids. Looked up from germline, CDR1 is SGDLS and CDR2 is YYNGEE. The CDR3 DNA reads TGTGCCAGCAGCCCGGGGGACAGCTTCACAGATACGCAGTATTTT. It yields the protein CASSPGDSFTDTQYF.

This clone appeared a few times. The chain links TRBV29-1 to TRBJ2-7; 7 bases are a match to TRBD1. The CDR3 sequence is 12 residues long. J was trimmed by 11 bases and V by 0 bases; bases with no gene match: 7. Looked up from germline, CDR1 is SQVTM and CDR2 is ANQGSEA. This chain's CDR3 is CSVEDPGGEEYF. Here the CDR3 DNA reads TGCAGCGTTGAAGACCCAGGGGGTGAAGAGTACTTC.

The chain uses TRBV2 and TRBJ2-1; 8 bases agree with TRBD1. There are 16 residues in the CDR3. With V trimmed by 7 bases and J by 6 bases, 14 bases remained unmatched. CDR1 is SNHLY and CDR2 is FYNNEI in the germline V gene. CDR3 sequence reads: CASTSPQGAVFNEQFF. The CDR3 DNA is TGTGCCAGCACCTCCCCCCAGGGGGCAGTATTCAATGAGCAGTTCTTC.

V usage is TRBV19 and J usage is TRBJ2-1; 14 bases are shared with TRBD2. The CDR3 is 18 residues long. Germline CDR1 and CDR2: LNHDA and SQIVND (reference sequence). V was pared by 5 bases and J by 8 bases, with 14 bases of the junction left unmatched. The CDR3 protein is CASSVPPGLAGEKDEQFF. CDR3 DNA: TGTGCCAGTAGTGTACCACCGGGACTAGCGGGAGAAAAGGATGAGCAGTTCTTC.

The rearrangement joins TRBV4-1 to TRBJ2-7, with D maybe TRBD1 (5 bases). Germline V gene sequence: CDR1 MGHRA, CDR2 YSYEKL. The CDR3 contains 13 residues. Trimming cost V 1 base and J 2 bases, with 6 bases left between them. The CDR3 here is CASSQVGAYEQYF. For the CDR3, the DNA is TGCGCCAGCAGCCAAGTAGGGGCCTACGAGCAGTACTTC.

V gene TRBV5-4 combines with J gene TRBJ2-1; TRBD2 aligns across 8 bases. J was trimmed by 1 base and V by 0 bases; bases with no gene match: 6. Looked up from germline, CDR1 is SGHNT and CDR2 is YYREEE (reference sequence). The CDR3 has 17 amino acids. CDR3 in DNA: TGTGCCAGCAGCTTGGAAGCGGGGGCGCTTTCCTACAATGAGCAGTTCTTC. It is translated as CASSLEAGALSYNEQFF. The full variable domain, its missing parts supplied by reference TRBV5-4 and TRBJ2-1, is ETGVTQSPTHLIKTRGQQVTLRCSSQSGHNTVSWYQQALGQGPQFIFQYYREEENGRGNFPPRFSGLQFPNYSSELNVNALELDDSALYLCASSLEAGALSYNEQFFGPGTRLTVL.

V gene TRBV2 combines with J gene TRBJ2-7; tentatively, D is TRBD1 (6 bases). The CDR3 runs 15 residues. V was trimmed by 11 bases and J by 2 bases, leaving 22 bases between them. Germline-derived CDR1 and CDR2 are SNHLY and FYNNEI. DNA for the CDR3: TGTGCCCGATACCGAATCCGGGACAAGCCCTACGAGCAGTACTTC. This sequence encodes CARYRIRDKPYEQYF.

This clone was seen a handful of times. This chain links TRBV4-1 with TRBJ2-7; the D gene is possibly TRBD2 (6 bases). V dropped 0 bases and J dropped 7 bases, with 16 bases sitting between them. Germline values: CDR1 MGHRA, CDR2 YSYEKL. The CDR3 totals 15 residues. The CDR3 here is CASSQEEGSLREQYF. CDR3 sequence (DNA): TGCGCCAGCAGCCAAGAGGAGGGTTCGCTACGGGAGCAGTACTTC.

The chain is built from TRBV29-1 and TRBJ2-1; 15 positions match TRBD2. The CDR3 loop spans 18 amino acids. Germline assignment: CDR1 SQVTM and CDR2 ANQGSEA. Trimming at V came to 0 bases and at J to 9 bases, leaving 12 bases not matched to a gene. The CDR3, as DNA: TGCAGCGTTGAAGATAGGACTAGCGGGAGGGCCTACAATAGTGAGCAGTTCTTC. Translated: CSVEDRTSGRAYNSEQFF.

This clone turned up a few times. The chain recombines TRBV4-1 with TRBJ2-1; TRBD1 aligns across 10 bases. The CDR3 spans 16 residues. CDR1 is MGHRA and CDR2 is YSYEKL in the germline V gene. Unmatched junction bases numbered 4, after V lost 0 bases and J lost 5 bases. The chain's CDR3 is CASSQDGTGADNEQFF. The CDR3 nucleotides read TGCGCCAGCAGCCAAGACGGGACAGGGGCCGACAATGAGCAGTTCTTC.

The chain carries TRBV29-1 and TRBJ1-2; D is undetermined. CDR3 size: 11 residues. Germline V gene lookup returns CDR1 SQVTM and CDR2 ANQGSEA. Trimming removed 4 bases at V and 6 bases at J, with 9 bases between. The CDR3 bases are TGCAGCGTTGCGACTGTCGATGGCTACACCTTC. Translated, it gives CSVATVDGYTF. Full variable domain (remainder filled in from reference TRBV29-1 and TRBJ1-2): SAVISQKPSRDICQRGTSLTIQCQVDSQVTMMFWYRQQPGQSLTLIATANQGSEATYESGFVIDKFPISRPNLTFSTLTVSNMSPEDSSIYLCSVATVDGYTFGSGTRLTVV.

Details on this clone: Mismatch with germline at one junction end may stem from a read error. The chain has TRBV6-5 and TRBJ2-7; TRBD1 matches 8 bases. The CDR3 consists of 13 residues. Germline CDR1 and CDR2: MNHEY and SVGAGI. DNA of the CDR3: TGTGCCAGCAGTTACGAGGGCAGGGGGCTCCTATTTTTC. Amino acids: CASSYEGRGLLFF.

The chain is built from TRBV13 and TRBJ1-1, with D perhaps TRBD1 (6 bases). V was pared by 5 bases and J by 0 bases, with 13 bases between. This CDR3 is 15 amino acids long. Looked up from germline, CDR1 is PRHDT and CDR2 is FYEKMQ (reference sequence). The CDR3 loop reads CASSPQGSLNTEAFF. CDR3 nucleotides: TGTGCCAGCAGCCCCCAGGGGTCGTTGAACACTGAAGCTTTCTTT.

This chain uses TRBV4-3 with TRBJ2-5; 15 bases align to TRBD2. Looked up from germline, CDR1 is LGHNA and CDR2 is YSLEER. With V trimmed by 5 bases and J by 4 bases, 2 bases remained unmatched. There are 15 residues in the CDR3. This chain's CDR3 is CASSGLAGGLETQYF. The CDR3 bases are TGCGCCAGCAGCGGACTAGCGGGGGGGCTAGAGACCCAGTACTTC.

V and J are TRBV10-3 and TRBJ2-7; 10 bases map to TRBD2. The length of the CDR3 is 15 residues. Losses at the gene ends were 5 bases for V and 6 bases for J; bases not matched to a gene: 10. Germline CDR1 and CDR2: ENHRY and SYGVKD. In nucleotides, the CDR3 is TGTGCCATCAGTTGGGCTAGCGGGAGCGGTGGCGAGCAGTACTTC. It codes for CAISWASGSGGEQYF.

The rearrangement joins TRBV6-5 to TRBJ2-1; 7 bases map to TRBD1. The germline V gene encodes CDR1 MNHEY and CDR2 SVGAGI. The ends lost 0 bases at V and 10 bases at J; junction bases unmatched: 3. The CDR3 is 13 residues long. CDR3 nucleotides: TGTGCCAGCAGTTACTCTGGCAGGGGGGAGCAGTTCTTC. Protein: CASSYSGRGEQFF.

The chain employs TRBV4-3 and TRBJ1-2, with D possibly matching TRBD1 (6 bases). CDR1 is LGHNA, CDR2 YSLEER, per germline. Between the trimmed V and J ends, which lost 3 bases and 3 bases, there was a span of 14 bases. CDR3 length: 15 residues. The CDR3 nucleotides read TGCGCCAGCAGCCATACCAGGGGCGGTGACTATGGCTACACCTTC. Protein sequence: CASSHTRGGDYGYTF.

This rearrangement joins TRBV10-3 to TRBJ2-5; 7 bases line up with TRBD1. The end of the DNA aligns better with TRBJ2-7, so the J call may be wrong. The CDR3 loop spans 13 amino acids. In germline, CDR1 is ENHRY, CDR2 SYGVKD. The DNA for the CDR3 is TGTGCCACCCACGGGACAGCCTCCTACGAGCAGTACTTC. Protein: CATHGTASYEQYF.

The V gene is TRBV25-1, the J gene TRBJ2-2, with 8 bases lining up with TRBD2. Germline trimming cut 1 base from V and 3 bases from J; bases unmatched to any gene: 4. CDR3 length equals 16 residues. Germline V gene lookup returns CDR1 MGHDK and CDR2 SYGVNS. The CDR3 sequence: CASSEWGAGDTGELFF. In DNA form, the CDR3 reads TGTGCCAGCAGTGAATGGGGAGCGGGAGACACCGGGGAGCTGTTTTTT.

This clone was seen just once. J is TRBJ1-4 and V is TRBV18; D unresolved. The V end was cut by 1 base, the J end by 3 bases, with 9 bases between. The CDR3 covers 15 residues. Germline V gene sequence: CDR1 KGHSH, CDR2 LQKENI. The CDR3 spells CASSPLKRANEKLFF. The DNA for the CDR3 is TGTGCCAGCTCACCACTCAAGAGGGCTAATGAAAAACTGTTTTTT.

The J gene is TRBJ2-5, the V gene TRBV5-6, with 8 bases lining up with TRBD1. This CDR3 has 14 residues. Germline CDR1 reads SGHDT; CDR2 reads YYEEEE. Trimming removed 4 bases from V and 5 bases from J; junction bases left unmatched: 7. The CDR3: CASSTPGGTETQYF. The CDR3 DNA follows: TGTGCCAGCAGCACCCCAGGGGGCACGGAGACCCAGTACTTC.

This clone was detected a few times. This chain connects TRBV10-3 to TRBJ2-1; 7 bases align to TRBD2. CDR3 length: 16 residues. CDR1 is ENHRY and CDR2 is SYGVKD in the germline V gene. Trimming removed 0 bases from V and 0 bases from J; junction bases left unmatched: 2. The CDR3 DNA follows: TGTGCCATCAGTGAGTCGGTAGCGGGCTCCTACAATGAGCAGTTCTTC. Translation: CAISESVAGSYNEQFF.